In this sample, the clone carrying this TCR beta chain turned up a few times. What it binds is unknown. CDR3 regions were amplified by Arm-PCR using iRepertoire HTBI primers to build TCR beta libraries. MiXCR, run by TCRdb on the multiplex PCR reads, gives a single entry per CDR3 protein. Seen here are roughly 510,000 distinct CDR3 sequences, around 15% observed once, and the top ten hold more than 10%. Time point of the sample: newly diagnosed GD, antithyroid drugs for less than 3 months. Scientists built the TCR library using RNA that was extracted from PBMCs. The sample is drawn from a study of regulatory T cells in long-lasting Graves disease. Study-wide points: Patients with persistent Graves' had lower TCR diversity than newly diagnosed patients. Segments TRBV28, TRBJ1-2 and TRBJ2-5 showed preferential usage in persistent disease.

The CDR3 totals 15 residues. Per the germline V gene, CDR1 is MGHDK and CDR2 is SYGVNS. After removal of 1 base from V and 5 bases from J, the junction contained 4 bases not matched to a gene. The same sample was also used in a study of T cells in Graves' hyperthyroidism and ophthalmopathy. That source adds: The HTBI primer set served for first-round RT-PCR of the TCR CDR3. For ophthalmopathy, model prediction preceded onset by a median about 6 months.

The sequence derives from a man between 18 and 35 years old with Graves disease. This rearrangement joins TRBV25-1 to TRBJ2-3, with 9 bases fitting TRBD2. Specimen: peripheral blood mononuclear cells (PBMCs), collected at new diagnosis, from a patient treated with antithyroid drugs. Here the CDR3 reads CASSEFSGSVDTQYF. The CDR3 DNA reads TGTGCCAGCAGTGAATTTAGCGGGAGTGTAGATACGCAGTATTTT.